This T cell receptor beta chain was found in a study of post-analysis software for immune sequencing data. Germline V gene sequence: CDR1 SGHRS, CDR2 YFSETQ. The CDR3 totals 14 residues. Regarding the study as a whole: Roughly 5 TRBV segments occurring more often in patients than controls included TRBV5-6, TRBV5-1 and TRBV20-1. Relative to controls, patients with multiple sclerosis showed significantly lower normalized Chao1 diversity.

Concerning this clonotype itself: Antigen: not known.

Unique molecular identifiers were built into the TCR beta cDNA libraries. Via MiXCR, TCRdb re-called the PCR reads, giving one row per CDR3 protein. The sample lists roughly 620,000 distinct CDR3 sequences, roughly 45% occurring once. The chain joins TRBV5-1 to TRBJ2-7; TRBD1 might be the D (5 bases). The end of the DNA fits TRBJ2-5 better, so the J call may be wrong. The material sequenced was blood. The receptor's source is a girl aged 5 to 17 with multiple sclerosis. Written as DNA, the CDR3 is TGCGCCAGCAGCTTGGGACAGTTAGAAGAGACCCAGTACTTC. This sequence encodes CASSLGQLEETQYF.